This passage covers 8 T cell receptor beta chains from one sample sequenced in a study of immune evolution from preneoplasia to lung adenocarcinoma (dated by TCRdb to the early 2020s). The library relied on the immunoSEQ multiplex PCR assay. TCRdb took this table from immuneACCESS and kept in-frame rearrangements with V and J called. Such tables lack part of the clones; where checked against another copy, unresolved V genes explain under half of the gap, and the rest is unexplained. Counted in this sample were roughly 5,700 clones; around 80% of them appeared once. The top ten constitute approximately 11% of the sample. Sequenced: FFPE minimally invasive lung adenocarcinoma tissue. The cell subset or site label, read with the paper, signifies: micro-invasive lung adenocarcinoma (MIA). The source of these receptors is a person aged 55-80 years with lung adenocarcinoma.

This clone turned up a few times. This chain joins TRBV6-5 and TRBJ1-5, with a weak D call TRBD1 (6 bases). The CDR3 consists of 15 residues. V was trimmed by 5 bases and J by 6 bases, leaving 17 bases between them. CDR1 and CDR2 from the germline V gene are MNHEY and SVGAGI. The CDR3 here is CASSPRGVGFQPQHF. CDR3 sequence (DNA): TGTGCCAGCAGTCCAAGGGGGGTAGGCTTTCAGCCCCAGCATTTT.

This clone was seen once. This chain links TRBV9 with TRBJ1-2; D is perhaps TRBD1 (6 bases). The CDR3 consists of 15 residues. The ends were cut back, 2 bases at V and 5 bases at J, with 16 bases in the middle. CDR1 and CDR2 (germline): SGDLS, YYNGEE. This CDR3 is CASSVEDRGPYGYTF. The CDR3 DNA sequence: TGTGCCAGCAGCGTTGAGGACAGAGGGCCTTATGGCTACACCTTC.

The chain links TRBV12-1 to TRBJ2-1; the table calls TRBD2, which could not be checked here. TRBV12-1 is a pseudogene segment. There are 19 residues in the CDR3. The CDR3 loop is CASSPFCSGRARRANEQFF. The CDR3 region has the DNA TGTGCCAGCAGCCCGTTTTGTAGCGGGAGAGCCCGCCGGGCTAATGAGCAGTTCTTC.

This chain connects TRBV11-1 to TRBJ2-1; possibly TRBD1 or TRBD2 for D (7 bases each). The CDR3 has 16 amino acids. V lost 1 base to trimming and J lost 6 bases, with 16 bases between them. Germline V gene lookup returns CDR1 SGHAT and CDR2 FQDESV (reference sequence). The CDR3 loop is CASSLGWAGGANEQFF. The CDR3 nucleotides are TGTGCCAGCAGCTTAGGGTGGGCAGGGGGGGCCAATGAGCAGTTCTTC.

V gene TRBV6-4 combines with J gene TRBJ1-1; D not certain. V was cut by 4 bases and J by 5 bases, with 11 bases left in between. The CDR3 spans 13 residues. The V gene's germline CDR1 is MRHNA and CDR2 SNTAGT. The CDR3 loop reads CASSVSQQTEAFF. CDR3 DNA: TGTGCCAGCAGTGTATCGCAGCAGACTGAAGCTTTCTTT.

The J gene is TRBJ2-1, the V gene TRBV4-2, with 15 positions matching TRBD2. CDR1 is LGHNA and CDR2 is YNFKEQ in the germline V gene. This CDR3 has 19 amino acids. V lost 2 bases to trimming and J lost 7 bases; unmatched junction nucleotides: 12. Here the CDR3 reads CASSQPIRGTSGRRNEQFF. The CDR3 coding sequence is TGTGCCAGCAGCCAACCAATCCGGGGGACTAGCGGGAGGAGGAATGAGCAGTTCTTC.

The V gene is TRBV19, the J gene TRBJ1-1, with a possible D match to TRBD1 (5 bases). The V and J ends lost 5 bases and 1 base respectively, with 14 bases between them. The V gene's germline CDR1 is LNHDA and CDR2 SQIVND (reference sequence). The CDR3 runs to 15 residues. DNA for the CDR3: TGTGCCAGTAGTGGCCCTTCGGGGGGGAACACTGAAGCTTTCTTT. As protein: CASSGPSGGNTEAFF.

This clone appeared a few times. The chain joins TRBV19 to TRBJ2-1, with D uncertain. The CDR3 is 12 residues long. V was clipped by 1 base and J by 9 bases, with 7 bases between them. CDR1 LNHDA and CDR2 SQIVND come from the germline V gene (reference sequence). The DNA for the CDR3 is TGTGCCAGTAGTATAGGAGGCATTGAGCAGTTCTTC. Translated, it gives CASSIGGIEQFF. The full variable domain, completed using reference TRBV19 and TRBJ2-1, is DGGITQSPKYLFRKEGQNVTLSCEQNLNHDAMYWYRQDPGQGLRLIYYSQIVNDFQKGDIAEGYSVSREKKESFPLTVTSAQKNPTAFYLCASSIGGIEQFFGPGTRLTVL.